The rows below give T cell receptor beta chains drawn from one sample of a study of post-analysis software for immune sequencing data. TCRdb re-derived calls from the PCR reads in MiXCR, one entry per CDR3 protein. The sample yields roughly 600,000 distinct CDR3 sequences, roughly 45% seen once. Sequencing was done on a sample of blood. Every receptor here comes from a girl aged 10 to 17 with multiple sclerosis. Each CDR3 is given with its conserved first and last residue. Fields, in order: CDR3 DNA, CDR3 protein, CDR3 length, clone size, V gene, D gene, J gene. The D gene is left open where the match is weak. Where a row states a size, it is once, few, many or the class of an expanded clone; other rows omit it.

CDR3nt: TGTGCCAGCAGCCATACCGGGACCCAATCAGTAGATACGCAGTATTTT; CDR3aa: CASSHTGTQSVDTQYF; len: 16; abundance: -; v_gene: TRBV3-1; d_gene: -; j_gene: TRBJ2-3
CDR3nt: TGTGCCATCAGTGACGGGACTAGGCCTAGCACAGATACGCAGTATTTT; CDR3aa: CAISDGTRPSTDTQYF; len: 16; abundance: -; v_gene: TRBV10-3; d_gene: TRBD2; j_gene: TRBJ2-3
CDR3nt: TGCAGTGCTAGTCGGGTTGAACGGGAAGAGACCCAGTACTTC; CDR3aa: CSASRVEREETQYF; len: 14; abundance: -; v_gene: TRBV20-1; d_gene: -; j_gene: TRBJ2-5
CDR3nt: TGCGCCAGCAGCCAAGCGGACAATGGCGCCTACGAGCAGTACTTC; CDR3aa: CASSQADNGAYEQYF; len: 15; abundance: -; v_gene: TRBV4-1; d_gene: -; j_gene: TRBJ2-7
CDR3nt: TGCAGCGTCGATTCGAGACAGGGCAGTCCCGGCTACACCTTC; CDR3aa: CSVDSRQGSPGYTF; len: 14; abundance: -; v_gene: TRBV29-1; d_gene: TRBD1; j_gene: TRBJ1-2
CDR3nt: TGTGCCACAGGAGTGGCCGCGGATGGCTACACCTTC; CDR3aa: CATGVAADGYTF; len: 12; abundance: -; v_gene: TRBV10-3; d_gene: -; j_gene: TRBJ1-2
CDR3nt: TGCAGTGCTAGAGGGGGGACTAGCGGGGTGGTAGGATGGGACATTCAGTACTTC; CDR3aa: CSARGGTSGVVGWDIQYF; len: 18; abundance: -; v_gene: TRBV20-1; d_gene: TRBD2; j_gene: TRBJ2-4
CDR3nt: TGTGCCAGCAGCCAAGAAAGGGGGAAAGGACCGGAGACCCAGTTCTTC; CDR3aa: CASSQERGKGPETQFF; len: 16; abundance: once; v_gene: TRBV4-2; d_gene: -; j_gene: TRBJ2-1
CDR3nt: TGTGCCAGCAGCGTGACAACGTACAATGAGCAGTTCTTC; CDR3aa: CASSVTTYNEQFF; len: 13; abundance: few; v_gene: TRBV12-3/TRBV12-4; d_gene: -; j_gene: TRBJ2-1
CDR3nt: TGCGCCAGCAGCCCCACACCGGGACTAGCTAGCAATGAGCAGTTCTTC; CDR3aa: CASSPTPGLASNEQFF; len: 16; abundance: -; v_gene: TRBV4-1; d_gene: TRBD2; j_gene: TRBJ2-1
CDR3nt: TGTGCCACCAGTGGGGTGGGGGAGGGCACAGATACGCAGTATTTT; CDR3aa: CATSGVGEGTDTQYF; len: 15; abundance: once; v_gene: TRBV24-1; d_gene: -; j_gene: TRBJ2-3
CDR3nt: TGTGCCGGCAGCTTGGCCGGCAGGGTCGGCGACAATGAGCAGTTCTTC; CDR3aa: CAGSLAGRVGDNEQFF; len: 16; abundance: -; v_gene: TRBV5-6; d_gene: -; j_gene: TRBJ2-1
CDR3nt: TGTGCCAGCAGTTACCCGGCTAGCGGGAGACTACGGAAGGAGCAGTACTTC; CDR3aa: CASSYPASGRLRKEQYF; len: 17; abundance: -; v_gene: TRBV6-5; d_gene: TRBD2; j_gene: TRBJ2-7
CDR3nt: TGTGCCAGCGTGGGGGGGGCGCCCGGGGAGCTGTTTTTT; CDR3aa: CASVGGAPGELFF; len: 13; abundance: once; v_gene: TRBV6-6; d_gene: -; j_gene: TRBJ2-2
CDR3nt: TGTGCCAGCAGTGGCCGGCTTACCTCCTACAATGAGCAGTTCTTC; CDR3aa: CASSGRLTSYNEQFF; len: 15; abundance: -; v_gene: TRBV25-1; d_gene: -; j_gene: TRBJ2-1
CDR3nt: TGTGCCACCAGCAGAGACGGGGGCGACGGCGATGGCTACACCTTC; CDR3aa: CATSRDGGDGDGYTF; len: 15; abundance: -; v_gene: TRBV15; d_gene: -; j_gene: TRBJ1-2
CDR3nt: TGCGCCAGCAGCTTGGGGATACGGGACAGCTCCTACGAGCAGTACTTC; CDR3aa: CASSLGIRDSSYEQYF; len: 16; abundance: -; v_gene: TRBV5-1; d_gene: TRBD1; j_gene: TRBJ2-7
CDR3nt: TGTGCCAGCAGTTCTAGCGGGGGCCTCTACAATGAGCAGTTCTTC; CDR3aa: CASSSSGGLYNEQFF; len: 15; abundance: few; v_gene: TRBV6-4; d_gene: TRBD2; j_gene: TRBJ2-1
CDR3nt: TGTGCCAGCAGCGTAGGAACACAGCAAGAGACCCAGTACTTC; CDR3aa: CASSVGTQQETQYF; len: 14; abundance: few; v_gene: TRBV9; d_gene: -; j_gene: TRBJ2-5
CDR3nt: TGTGCCAGCAGCTTAGCCATGAGATCCTACAATGAGCAGTACTTC; CDR3aa: CASSLAMRSYNEQYF; len: 15; abundance: -; v_gene: TRBV7-2; d_gene: -; j_gene: TRBJ2-7
CDR3nt: TGTGCCATCAGGGTAGGAGAGACCCAGTACTTC; CDR3aa: CAIRVGETQYF; len: 11; abundance: many; v_gene: TRBV10-3; d_gene: -; j_gene: TRBJ2-5
CDR3nt: TGCAGTGCTCCCCGGGCAGGGTCCACTGAAGCTTTCTTT; CDR3aa: CSAPRAGSTEAFF; len: 13; abundance: -; v_gene: TRBV20-1; d_gene: -; j_gene: TRBJ1-1
CDR3nt: TGCAGTGCTAGAGATCACAGGACCTCCTACGAGCAGTACTTC; CDR3aa: CSARDHRTSYEQYF; len: 14; abundance: -; v_gene: TRBV20-1; d_gene: -; j_gene: TRBJ2-7
CDR3nt: TGCAGCGTCGTTTCAGGGGTTAGCTCCTACGAGCAGTACTTC; CDR3aa: CSVVSGVSSYEQYF; len: 14; abundance: few; v_gene: TRBV29-1; d_gene: -; j_gene: TRBJ2-7
CDR3nt: TGTGCCACCAGTGCTGGGACCGTGGGCAATCAGCCCCAGCATTTT; CDR3aa: CATSAGTVGNQPQHF; len: 15; abundance: -; v_gene: TRBV24-1; d_gene: -; j_gene: TRBJ1-5
CDR3nt: TGCGCCAGCAGCTCCCATAAAGTAGATACGCAGTATTTT; CDR3aa: CASSSHKVDTQYF; len: 13; abundance: -; v_gene: TRBV5-1; d_gene: -; j_gene: TRBJ2-3
CDR3nt: TGTGCCAGCTCAGCAGGCCAAGAGACCCAGTACTTC; CDR3aa: CASSAGQETQYF; len: 12; abundance: -; v_gene: TRBV18; d_gene: -; j_gene: TRBJ2-5
CDR3nt: TGTGCCAGCAGCTTAGGGGCTAGCGGGAGTCACACCGGGGAGCTGTTTTTT; CDR3aa: CASSLGASGSHTGELFF; len: 17; abundance: -; v_gene: TRBV7-9; d_gene: TRBD2; j_gene: TRBJ2-2
CDR3nt: TGCAGCGTTGGCGGGGGCAGGGACAATGAGCAGTTCTTC; CDR3aa: CSVGGGRDNEQFF; len: 13; abundance: -; v_gene: TRBV29-1; d_gene: -; j_gene: TRBJ2-1
CDR3nt: TGTGCCATCAGTGGCCCGCGGAATGAGCAGTTCTTC; CDR3aa: CAISGPRNEQFF; len: 12; abundance: -; v_gene: TRBV10-3; d_gene: -; j_gene: TRBJ2-1
CDR3nt: TGCGCCAGCAGCCGAATGCCCCCCGTAGCGGGGGGGGAAGAGACCCAGTACTTC; CDR3aa: CASSRMPPVAGGEETQYF; len: 18; abundance: -; v_gene: TRBV5-1; d_gene: TRBD2; j_gene: TRBJ2-5
CDR3nt: TGTGCCAGCAGACCAGGACAGGAACCTAACTATGGCTACACCTTC; CDR3aa: CASRPGQEPNYGYTF; len: 15; abundance: -; v_gene: TRBV2; d_gene: TRBD1; j_gene: TRBJ1-2
CDR3nt: TGCAGTGCCCTACCGCTAGCGTACCAGGCCGGGGAGCTGTTTTTT; CDR3aa: CSALPLAYQAGELFF; len: 15; abundance: once; v_gene: TRBV20-1; d_gene: -; j_gene: TRBJ2-2
CDR3nt: TGTGCCAGCAGCTTACCCCCGACTAGCGGAGCGGCCTACGAGCAGTACTTC; CDR3aa: CASSLPPTSGAAYEQYF; len: 17; abundance: -; v_gene: TRBV11-2; d_gene: TRBD2; j_gene: TRBJ2-7
CDR3nt: TGTGCCAGCAGCGTCGGGGAAGAGACCCAGTACTTC; CDR3aa: CASSVGEETQYF; len: 12; abundance: few; v_gene: TRBV13; d_gene: -; j_gene: TRBJ2-5
CDR3nt: TGTGCCAGCAGTTACGGGCGACAGGGGCGGAACATTCAGTACTTC; CDR3aa: CASSYGRQGRNIQYF; len: 15; abundance: -; v_gene: TRBV6-2/TRBV6-3; d_gene: TRBD1; j_gene: TRBJ2-4
CDR3nt: TGTGCCAGTACCCTAGACACGGTTTACAATGAGCAGTTCTTC; CDR3aa: CASTLDTVYNEQFF; len: 14; abundance: once; v_gene: TRBV7-9; d_gene: -; j_gene: TRBJ2-1
CDR3nt: TGTGCCAGCAGCTTAGGTGGGGGGAGGGCCAATGAGCAGTTCTTC; CDR3aa: CASSLGGGRANEQFF; len: 15; abundance: -; v_gene: TRBV11-2; d_gene: TRBD2; j_gene: TRBJ2-1
CDR3nt: TGCGCCAGCAGCTCTTCCGTGACAGGGGGTAAGGATGGCTACACCTTC; CDR3aa: CASSSSVTGGKDGYTF; len: 16; abundance: few; v_gene: TRBV5-1; d_gene: TRBD1; j_gene: TRBJ1-2
CDR3nt: TGTGCCAGCAGTTCGTACGGGGGGACAGGGAAATACGAGCAGTACTTC; CDR3aa: CASSSYGGTGKYEQYF; len: 16; abundance: -; v_gene: TRBV12-3/TRBV12-4; d_gene: TRBD1; j_gene: TRBJ2-7
CDR3nt: TGCGCCAGCAGCTTGGCCCCCATCTACGAGCAGTACTTC; CDR3aa: CASSLAPIYEQYF; len: 13; abundance: few; v_gene: TRBV5-1; d_gene: -; j_gene: TRBJ2-7
CDR3nt: TGTGCCAGCAGCCAAGTGCGGGGGGGTGGAGAGACCCAGTACTTC; CDR3aa: CASSQVRGGGETQYF; len: 15; abundance: -; v_gene: TRBV4-2; d_gene: TRBD2; j_gene: TRBJ2-5
CDR3nt: TGCAGTGCTAGAGATCCCTTAAAGATCACAGATACGCAGTGTTTT; CDR3aa: CSARDPLKITDTQCF; len: 15; abundance: -; v_gene: TRBV20-1; d_gene: -; j_gene: TRBJ2-3
CDR3nt: TGCAGCGTTAAGACAGGGGAAGGCACAGATACGCAGTATTTT; CDR3aa: CSVKTGEGTDTQYF; len: 14; abundance: -; v_gene: TRBV29-1; d_gene: TRBD1; j_gene: TRBJ2-3
CDR3nt: TGTGCCAGCAGCTTAGCGATGGGGAGCTCCTACGAGCAGTACTTC; CDR3aa: CASSLAMGSSYEQYF; len: 15; abundance: -; v_gene: TRBV7-9; d_gene: -; j_gene: TRBJ2-7
CDR3nt: TGCAGTGCTAGAGGGACAGCAAGAAACATTCAGTACTTC; CDR3aa: CSARGTARNIQYF; len: 13; abundance: -; v_gene: TRBV20-1; d_gene: -; j_gene: TRBJ2-4
CDR3nt: TGTGCCAGCAGTTCCCCTACATCAGCCAAAAACATTCAGTACTTC; CDR3aa: CASSSPTSAKNIQYF; len: 15; abundance: -; v_gene: TRBV12-3/TRBV12-4; d_gene: -; j_gene: TRBJ2-4
CDR3nt: TGTGCCATCAGTGAGTCGCGGGGGAAGGTTTACGAGCAGTACTTC; CDR3aa: CAISESRGKVYEQYF; len: 15; abundance: few; v_gene: TRBV10-3; d_gene: TRBD2; j_gene: TRBJ2-7
CDR3nt: TGCAGTGCTAGCGGTCGCGCCGACGAGCAGTACTTC; CDR3aa: CSASGRADEQYF; len: 12; abundance: -; v_gene: TRBV20-1; d_gene: -; j_gene: TRBJ2-7
CDR3nt: TGCAGTGCTAGAGGCCCCGGTCAGGGTTGGGGGGGGAATGAGCAGTTCTTC; CDR3aa: CSARGPGQGWGGNEQFF; len: 17; abundance: -; v_gene: TRBV20-1; d_gene: TRBD2; j_gene: TRBJ2-1
CDR3nt: TGTGCCAGCAGCTTATCAGGGAAGACTAGCACAGATACGCAGTATTTT; CDR3aa: CASSLSGKTSTDTQYF; len: 16; abundance: -; v_gene: TRBV7-9; d_gene: -; j_gene: TRBJ2-3
CDR3nt: TGTGCCATCAGTGACCGGACAGGGGGCGAATCTGGCTACACCTTC; CDR3aa: CAISDRTGGESGYTF; len: 15; abundance: -; v_gene: TRBV10-3; d_gene: TRBD1; j_gene: TRBJ1-2
CDR3nt: TGCGCCAGCAGTAGTCCGCAAGAGACCCAGTACTTC; CDR3aa: CASSSPQETQYF; len: 12; abundance: many; v_gene: TRBV4-1; d_gene: -; j_gene: TRBJ2-5
CDR3nt: TGCGCCAGCAGCTTGGAACCGGGACTAGCAGGCGAGCAGTACTTC; CDR3aa: CASSLEPGLAGEQYF; len: 15; abundance: many; v_gene: TRBV5-1; d_gene: TRBD2; j_gene: TRBJ2-7
CDR3nt: TGTGCCATCAGTCGGGGGGGCCAGAGGGCAGATACGCAGTATTTT; CDR3aa: CAISRGGQRADTQYF; len: 15; abundance: -; v_gene: TRBV10-3; d_gene: TRBD2; j_gene: TRBJ2-3
CDR3nt: TGTGCCAGCAGCTTAGCTCTGGGAACTAATGAAAAACTGTTTTTT; CDR3aa: CASSLALGTNEKLFF; len: 15; abundance: -; v_gene: TRBV7-9; d_gene: -; j_gene: TRBJ1-4
CDR3nt: TGTGCCAGCAGTTCAGCCAACTCCCTTGGCTACACCTTC; CDR3aa: CASSSANSLGYTF; len: 13; abundance: -; v_gene: TRBV6-2/TRBV6-3; d_gene: -; j_gene: TRBJ1-2
CDR3nt: TGCAGTGCTAGACTGACAGGGGGCAGAGACTATGGCTACACCTTC; CDR3aa: CSARLTGGRDYGYTF; len: 15; abundance: few; v_gene: TRBV20-1; d_gene: TRBD1; j_gene: TRBJ1-2